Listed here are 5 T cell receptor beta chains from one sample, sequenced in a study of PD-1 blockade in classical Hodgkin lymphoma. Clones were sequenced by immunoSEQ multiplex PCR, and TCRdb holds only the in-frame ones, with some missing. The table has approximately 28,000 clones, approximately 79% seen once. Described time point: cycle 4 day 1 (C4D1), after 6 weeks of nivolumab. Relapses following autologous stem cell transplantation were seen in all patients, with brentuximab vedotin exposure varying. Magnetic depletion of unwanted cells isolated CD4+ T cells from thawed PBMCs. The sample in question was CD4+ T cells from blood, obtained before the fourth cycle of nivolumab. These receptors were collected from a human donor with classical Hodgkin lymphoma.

This CDR3 is CASSYSHNSGNTIYF. DNA of the CDR3: TGTGCCAGCAGTTACTCCCACAACTCTGGAAACACCATATATTTT. V is TRBV6-5 and J is TRBJ1-3; D ambiguous. This CDR3 has 15 residues. Germline CDR1 reads MNHEY; CDR2 reads SVGAGI. The V end lost 0 bases, the J end lost 0 bases, and 6 bases lay between the germline ends.

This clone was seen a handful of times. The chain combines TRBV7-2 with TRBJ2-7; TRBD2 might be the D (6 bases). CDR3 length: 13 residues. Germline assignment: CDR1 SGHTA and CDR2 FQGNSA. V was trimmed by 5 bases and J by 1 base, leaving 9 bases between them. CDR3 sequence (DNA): TGTGCCAGCAGCAAGACTAGTTCCTACGAGCAGTACTTC. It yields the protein CASSKTSSYEQYF. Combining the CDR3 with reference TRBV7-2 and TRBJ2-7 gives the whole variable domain GAGVSQSPSNKVTEKGKDVELRCDPISGHTALYWYRQSLGQGLEFLIYFQGNSAPDKSGLPSDRFSAERTGGSVSTLTIQRTQQEDSAVYLCASSKTSSYEQYFGPGTRLTVT.

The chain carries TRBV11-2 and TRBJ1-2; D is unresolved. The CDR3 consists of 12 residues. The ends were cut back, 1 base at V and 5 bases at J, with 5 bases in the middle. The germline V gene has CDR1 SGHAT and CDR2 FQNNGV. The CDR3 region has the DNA TGTGCCAGCAGCTTAGGAAGTTATGGCTACACCTTC. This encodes CASSLGSYGYTF.

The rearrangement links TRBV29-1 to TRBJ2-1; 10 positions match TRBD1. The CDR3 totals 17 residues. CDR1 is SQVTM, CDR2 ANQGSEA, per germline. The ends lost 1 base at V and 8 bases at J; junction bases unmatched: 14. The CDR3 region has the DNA TGCAGCGTTGAAGCGAGCCGGACAGGGGGTCGCAGGGATGAGCAGTTCTTC. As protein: CSVEASRTGGRRDEQFF.

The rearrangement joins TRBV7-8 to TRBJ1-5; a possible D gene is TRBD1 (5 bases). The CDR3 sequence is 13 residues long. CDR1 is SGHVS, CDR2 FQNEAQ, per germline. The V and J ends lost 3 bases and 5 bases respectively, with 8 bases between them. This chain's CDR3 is CASSFRGDQPQHF. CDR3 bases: TGTGCCAGCAGCTTCCGGGGGGATCAGCCCCAGCATTTT.